This entry describes one TCR beta chain. What it binds is unknown. Naive CD8 populations comprised CD45RO-negative cells positively selected for CCR7, excluding terminally differentiated effector memory CD45RA+ cells. This specimen comes from a study of shared clonotypes between healthy human individuals. General study points: Collection of samples was limited to blood; tissue repertoires likely differ.

An assay was performed, and its level was deep. Profiling relied on immunoSEQ multiplex PCR, and the TCRdb table lists in-frame clones only, not all of them. The data contain about 2 million clones, about 95% of them singletons. Per germline, CDR1 MGHDK and CDR2 SYGVNS. The length of the CDR3 is 16 residues. The V and J ends lost 6 bases and 0 bases respectively, with 12 bases between them. The chain joins TRBV25-1 to TRBJ2-6, with D perhaps matching TRBD1 (6 bases). The sequenced sample consisted of naive CD8+ T cells sorted from blood. This TCR came from a man aged 18 to 35 in good health. CDR3 region: CASRGQPPSGANVLTF. CDR3 coding DNA: TGTGCCAGCAGAGGACAGCCCCCCTCTGGGGCCAACGTCCTGACTTTC.